The present entry profiles one TCR beta chain with its context. The antigen it recognizes is unknown. Base qualities are missing; no much larger clone stands one base away. This sample is drawn from a study of technical replicates of blood from several donors (dated by TCRdb to 2015 to 2018). Spanning cysteine to phenylalanine, the CDR3 consists of 15 amino acids. Only CDR3 DNA is held: 45 bases, read in frame from base 1. CDR1 and CDR2, looked up from the germline V gene (reference sequence), are LNHDA and SQIVND. Trimming costs V 3 bases and J 0 bases, and their ends lie 9 bases apart. Library preparation employed the immunoSEQ multiplex PCR assay. TCRdb retrieved this table from immuneACCESS and kept in-frame rearrangements only. Not all clones are present; in checked studies, unresolved V genes account for under half, and no reason is known for the remainder. This sample gives tens of thousands of clones in total; about 89% of them show up just once. The top ten clonotypes cover approximately 0.39% of the sample.

This TCR was recovered from a human donor in good health. Sequenced sample: T cells isolated from PBMCs. The rearrangement joined TRBV19 to TRBJ1-5, with no confident D gene call. The CDR3 reads as follows: CASSILIYSNQPQHF. Here is the DNA: TGTGCCAGTAGTATTTTAATTTATAGCAATCAGCCCCAGCATTTT.